These 9 T cell receptor beta chains were all obtained from the same sample, sequenced in a study of somatic mutations in cytotoxic T cells in rheumatoid arthritis. Sequencing was performed with immunoSEQ multiplex PCR; in TCRdb, only in-frame clones are kept and a portion is missing. The repertoire includes more than 10,000 clones, 65% to 85% of them detected once, and around 22% sits in the top ten. Sequencing was carried out using CD8+ T cells sorted from blood. The receptors were gathered from an adult with rheumatoid arthritis.

V and J are TRBV21-1 and TRBJ2-7; the table's D call of TRBD1 was not tested on the DNA. TRBV21-1 is classified as a pseudogene. The CDR3 has 14 residues. CDR3 sequence reads: CASSKAPGTYEQYF. CDR3 sequence (DNA): TGTGCCAGCAGCAAAGCCCCAGGAACCTACGAGCAGTACTTC.

CDR3 amino acids: CASSLSPYSFYEQYF. The CDR3 coding sequence is TGTGCCAGCAGCTTGAGCCCTTATAGTTTCTACGAGCAGTACTTC. V and J are TRBV5-6 and TRBJ2-7, with no clear D. V lost 1 base to trimming and J lost 3 bases, with 14 bases between them. This CDR3 region has 15 residues. Germline V gene data show CDR1 as SGHDT and CDR2 as YYEEEE.

The rearrangement uses TRBV19 and TRBJ2-7, with 9 bases identical to TRBD1. Germline lookup yields CDR1 LNHDA and CDR2 SQIVND (reference sequence). V was clipped by 4 bases and J by 2 bases; unmatched bases: 6. This CDR3 contains 15 residues. In DNA form, the CDR3 reads TGTGCCAGTAGTACCAGGACAGGGGCCCCCTACGAGCAGTACTTC. Encoded protein: CASSTRTGAPYEQYF. Supplemented by reference TRBV19 and TRBJ2-7, the full variable domain reads DGGITQSPKYLFRKEGQNVTLSCEQNLNHDAMYWYRQDPGQGLRLIYYSQIVNDFQKGDIAEGYSVSREKKESFPLTVTSAQKNPTAFYLCASSTRTGAPYEQYFGPGTRLTVT.

This clone was found a few times. The chain links TRBV30 to TRBJ2-7, with a weak D call TRBD1 (6 bases). The CDR3 contains 13 residues. With 2 bases removed from V and 6 bases from J, the gap between germline ends came to 14 bases. The germline V gene has CDR1 GTSNPN and CDR2 SVGIG (reference sequence). The CDR3 region has the DNA TGTGCCTGGAGTTGGATAGGGGGAGTCGAGCAGTACTTC. It codes for CAWSWIGGVEQYF.

This clone was detected once. The J gene is TRBJ2-1, the V gene TRBV10-3, with TRBD2 matching over 7 bases. This CDR3 region has 16 residues. CDR1 and CDR2 from the germline V gene are ENHRY and SYGVKD. V trimming: 0 bases; J trimming: 5 bases; junction bases outside the gene matches: 7. The CDR3 bases are TGTGCCATCAGTGAGTCGTGGGCGGGAGATAACAATGAGCAGTTCTTC. Its translation is CAISESWAGDNNEQFF.

The sample holds a few counts of this clone. The chain joins TRBV30 to TRBJ2-7, with TRBD2 as a possible D gene (5 bases). Germline V gene sequence: CDR1 GTSNPN, CDR2 SVGIG (reference sequence). There are 11 residues in the CDR3. Trimming took off 8 bases at V and 10 bases at J, with 18 bases between the two ends. The CDR3 here is CAQERELSQYF. The CDR3 DNA reads TGTGCCCAGGAGAGGGAATTAAGTCAGTACTTC.

V gene TRBV9 combines with J gene TRBJ2-7, with unresolved D. Germline V gene lookup returns CDR1 SGDLS and CDR2 YYNGEE. This CDR3 contains 14 residues. V was cut by 1 base and J by 2 bases, with 10 bases left in between. CDR3 nucleotide sequence: TGTGCCAGCAGCGTACGGGCAATAGCCTACGAGCAGTACTTC. It specifies CASSVRAIAYEQYF.

The V and J genes are TRBV5-1 and TRBJ2-7; no clear D gene. The germline CDR1 and CDR2 sequences are SGHRS and YFSETQ. The CDR3 runs 12 residues. V was shortened by 5 bases and J by 3 bases, with 9 bases between the two germline ends. CDR3 amino acids: CASSRPDYEQYF. CDR3 DNA: TGCGCCAGCAGTCGTCCGGACTACGAGCAGTACTTC.

The rearrangement uses TRBV27 and TRBJ2-7, with D perhaps matching TRBD1 (5 bases). From germline, CDR1 is MNHEY and CDR2 SMNVEV (reference sequence). The CDR3 has 14 amino acids. Trimming left V 5 bases short and J 2 bases short, with 13 bases between. The CDR3 DNA sequence: TGTGCCAGCAGTACAGGAACTGTGGCCTACGAGCAGTACTTC. Protein product: CASSTGTVAYEQYF.